One and the same sample provided the 14 T cell receptor beta chains below, sequenced in a study of shared clonotypes between healthy human individuals. Here immunoSEQ multiplex PCR was the method, and the copy in TCRdb shows in-frame clones only, minus some. The sample includes 1,400,000 or so clones, approximately 98.5% of them seen just once. Sequenced sample: naive CD4+ T cells sorted from blood. Subset given: CD45RA+ positively selected. The receptor source for this set is a man aged 25 to 40 in good health.

The rearrangement uses TRBV5-1 and TRBJ2-3; D is tentatively TRBD1 or TRBD2 (6 bases each). The CDR3 totals 17 residues. Trimming pared 4 bases from V and 0 bases from J, leaving 18 bases between. Germline V gene data show CDR1 as SGHRS and CDR2 as YFSETQ. The CDR3 spells CASSGGRDGYSTDTQYF. Written as DNA, the CDR3 is TGCGCCAGCAGCGGGGGGCGAGACGGTTATAGCACAGATACGCAGTATTTT.

The gene calls are TRBV14 and TRBJ2-3; D not certain. The CDR3 has 16 residues. The V gene's germline CDR1 is SGHDN and CDR2 FVKESK. V shed 3 bases and J shed 0 bases, with 13 bases lying between them. The CDR3 nucleotides read TGTGCCAGCAGCCAGAGAGACACCTTTAGCACAGATACGCAGTATTTT. As protein: CASSQRDTFSTDTQYF.

The chain joins TRBV5-1 to TRBJ2-3; no clear D gene. Germline V gives CDR1 SGHRS, CDR2 YFSETQ. V was cut by 5 bases and J by 2 bases, with 12 bases left in between. The CDR3 has 14 residues. Here the CDR3 reads CASRVVSPTDTQYF. CDR3 bases: TGCGCCAGCAGAGTGGTTTCTCCCACAGATACGCAGTATTTT.

The rearrangement joins TRBV5-6 to TRBJ2-2, with 7 positions matching TRBD2. The CDR3 has 16 residues. Germline V lookup: CDR1 SGHDT, CDR2 YYEEEE. V was pared by 2 bases and J by 0 bases, with 4 bases of the junction left unmatched. In nucleotides, the CDR3 is TGTGCCAGCAGCTTTAGGGAGGGAACGAACACCGGGGAGCTGTTTTTT. Translated, it gives CASSFREGTNTGELFF.

This rearrangement joins TRBV18 to TRBJ2-5; 9 positions agree with TRBD1. V dropped 6 bases and J dropped 4; count of bases not matched to a gene: 15. The CDR3 has 17 amino acids. Germline loops: CDR1 KGHSH, CDR2 LQKENI. CDR3 amino acids: CASSPRRGTGLGETQYF. CDR3 nucleotides: TGTGCCAGCTCCCCTAGGCGAGGGACAGGGCTAGGAGAGACCCAGTACTTC.

There are a few counts of this clone. V gene TRBV23-1 combines with J gene TRBJ1-1, with 8 bases lining up with TRBD1. TRBV23-1 falls under the ORF class, with uncertain function. This CDR3 comprises 13 residues. J was trimmed by 3 bases and V by 3 bases; bases with no gene match: 0. The CDR3 coding sequence is TGCGCCAGCAGTCACAGGGGGCACACTGAAGCTTTCTTT. It is translated as CASSHRGHTEAFF.

The genes are TRBV5-5 and TRBJ2-3; tentative D call: TRBD1 (5 bases). V was trimmed by 6 bases and J by 0 bases, leaving 11 bases between them. Per germline, CDR1 SGHKS and CDR2 YYEKEE (reference sequence). The CDR3 contains 14 residues. CDR3 sequence reads: CASTFDSSTDTQYF. DNA of the CDR3: TGTGCCAGCACCTTCGACAGTAGCACAGATACGCAGTATTTT. Combining the CDR3 with reference TRBV5-5 and TRBJ2-3 gives the whole variable domain DAGVTQSPTHLIKTRGQQVTLRCSPISGHKSVSWYQQVLGQGPQFIFQYYEKEERGRGNFPDRFSARQFPNYSSELNVNALLLGDSALYLCASTFDSSTDTQYFGPGTRLTVL.

The chain has TRBV15 and TRBJ2-1, with TRBD2 matching over 12 bases. This CDR3 is 16 amino acids long. Trimming cost V 0 bases and J 9 bases; bases outside gene matches: 6. CDR1 and CDR2 (germline): LNHNV, YYDKDF (reference sequence). Written as DNA, the CDR3 is TGTGCCACCAGCAGAGATTCTAGCGGGAGGGCCGGTGAGCAGTTCTTC. This encodes CATSRDSSGRAGEQFF.

This clone appeared a single time. This chain joins TRBV5-6 and TRBJ1-1, with 7 nucleotides matching TRBD1. J was trimmed by 7 bases and V by 3 bases; bases with no gene match: 6. The CDR3 covers 13 residues. Per the germline V gene, CDR1 is SGHDT and CDR2 is YYEEEE. The CDR3 loop reads CASSSDRVLEAFF. The CDR3 DNA sequence: TGTGCCAGCAGCTCAGACAGGGTACTTGAAGCTTTCTTT.

The gene calls are TRBV6-4 and TRBJ2-3; 7 positions agree with TRBD1. Germline V gives CDR1 MRHNA, CDR2 SNTAGT. V was pared by 3 bases and J by 0 bases, with 12 bases of the junction left unmatched. CDR3 size: 18 residues. The DNA of the CDR3 is TGTGCCAGCAGTGAACCCCAGGCCCGGGACAGAAGCACAGATACGCAGTATTTT. This sequence encodes CASSEPQARDRSTDTQYF.

The rearrangement uses TRBV6-1 and TRBJ2-3; D remains ambiguous. Germline V CDR1 and CDR2: MNHNS, SASEGT. CDR3 size: 16 residues. V lost 4 bases and J 0 bases, leaving 14 bases between the germline ends. CDR3 amino acids: CASSVFAGPSTDTQYF. In DNA form, the CDR3 reads TGTGCCAGCAGTGTGTTTGCCGGACCCAGCACAGATACGCAGTATTTT.

The chain recombines TRBV5-4 with TRBJ2-1; D not certain. Germline loops: CDR1 SGHNT, CDR2 YYREEE (reference sequence). The CDR3 runs 11 residues. V was cut by 0 bases and J by 8 bases, with 3 bases left in between. This CDR3 reads CASSLEYEQFF. The CDR3 DNA reads TGTGCCAGCAGCTTGGAATATGAGCAGTTCTTC.

The table lists this clone with a count of one. The chain employs TRBV2 and TRBJ1-1; D gene ambiguous. Trimming took off 0 bases at V and 5 bases at J, with 13 bases between the two ends. CDR3 length: 15 amino acids. CDR1 and CDR2 (germline): SNHLY, FYNNEI. CDR3 bases: TGTGCCAGCAGTGAAGCGCTGGGAGGCCGGACTGAAGCTTTCTTT. It encodes CASSEALGGRTEAFF.

Notes on this clone: Other DNA sequences in this sample translate to the same CDR3. V and J are TRBV5-1 and TRBJ1-1; 9 positions match TRBD1. The CDR3 is 15 amino acids. Germline CDR1 SGHRS, CDR2 YFSETQ. The trim removed 3 bases at V and 4 bases at J, leaving 7 bases unmatched. CDR3 protein: CASSSRTGESTEAFF. Written as DNA, the CDR3 is TGCGCCAGCAGCTCCAGGACAGGGGAATCCACTGAAGCTTTCTTT.